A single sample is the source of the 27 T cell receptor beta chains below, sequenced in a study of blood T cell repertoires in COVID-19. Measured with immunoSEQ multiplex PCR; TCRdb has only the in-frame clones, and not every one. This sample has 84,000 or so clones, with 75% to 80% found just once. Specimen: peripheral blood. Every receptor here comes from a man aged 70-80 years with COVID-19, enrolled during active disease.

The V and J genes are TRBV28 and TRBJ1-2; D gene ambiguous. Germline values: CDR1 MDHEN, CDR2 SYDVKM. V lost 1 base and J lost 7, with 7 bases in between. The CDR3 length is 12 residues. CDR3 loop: CASSLSGSGYTF. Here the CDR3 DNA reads TGTGCCAGCAGTTTATCCGGTTCTGGCTACACCTTC.

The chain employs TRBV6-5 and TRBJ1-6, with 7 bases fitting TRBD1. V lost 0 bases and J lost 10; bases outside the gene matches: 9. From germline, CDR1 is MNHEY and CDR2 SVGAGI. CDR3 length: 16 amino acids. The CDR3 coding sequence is TGTGCCAGCAGTTACTCCCTGGGACAGCATCAGTCACCCCTCCACTTT. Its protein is CASSYSLGQHQSPLHF.

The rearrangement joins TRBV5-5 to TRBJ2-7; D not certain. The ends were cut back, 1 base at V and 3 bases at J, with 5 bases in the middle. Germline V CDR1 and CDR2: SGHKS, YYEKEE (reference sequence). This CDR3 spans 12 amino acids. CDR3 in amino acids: CASSLNYYEQYF. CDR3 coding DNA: TGTGCCAGCAGCTTGAACTACTACGAGCAGTACTTC.

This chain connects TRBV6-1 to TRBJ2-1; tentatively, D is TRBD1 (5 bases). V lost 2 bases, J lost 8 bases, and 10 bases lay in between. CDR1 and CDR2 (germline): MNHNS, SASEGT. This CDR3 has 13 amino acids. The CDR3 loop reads CASSEIFRDEQFF. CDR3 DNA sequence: TGTGCCAGCAGTGAAATCTTCAGGGATGAGCAGTTCTTC.

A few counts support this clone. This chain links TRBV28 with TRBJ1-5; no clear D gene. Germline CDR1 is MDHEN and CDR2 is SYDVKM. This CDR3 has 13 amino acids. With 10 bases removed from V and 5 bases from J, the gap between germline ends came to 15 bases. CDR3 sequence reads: CATHVAGDQPQHF. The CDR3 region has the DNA TGTGCCACCCATGTCGCCGGGGATCAGCCCCAGCATTTT.

Written as DNA, the CDR3 is TGTGCCAGCAGGTGGGACAGCACTAACTATGGCTACACCTTC. Its protein product is CASRWDSTNYGYTF. The V call is TRBV6-5, the J call TRBJ1-2, with 7 bases matching TRBD1. There are 14 residues in the CDR3. Trimming cost V 6 bases and J 0 bases; bases outside gene matches: 4. The germline gives CDR1 MNHEY, CDR2 SVGAGI.

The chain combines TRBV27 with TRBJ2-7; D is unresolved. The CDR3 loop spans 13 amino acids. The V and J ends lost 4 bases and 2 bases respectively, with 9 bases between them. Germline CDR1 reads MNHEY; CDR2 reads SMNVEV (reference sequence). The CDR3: CASSYRVPYEQYF. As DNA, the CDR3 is TGTGCCAGCAGTTACCGGGTCCCCTACGAGCAGTACTTC.

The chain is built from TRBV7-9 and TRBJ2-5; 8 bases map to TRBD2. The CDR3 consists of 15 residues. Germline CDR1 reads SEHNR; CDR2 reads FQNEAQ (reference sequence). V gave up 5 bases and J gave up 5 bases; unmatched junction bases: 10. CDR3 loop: CASSLNGLATETQYF. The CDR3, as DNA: TGTGCCAGCAGCCTTAATGGACTAGCTACCGAGACCCAGTACTTC.

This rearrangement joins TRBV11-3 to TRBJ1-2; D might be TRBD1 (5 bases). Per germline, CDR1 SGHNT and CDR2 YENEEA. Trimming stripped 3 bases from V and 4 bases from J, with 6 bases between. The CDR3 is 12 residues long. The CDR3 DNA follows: TGTGCCAGCAGCTTGGGACTCTATGGCTACACCTTC. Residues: CASSLGLYGYTF. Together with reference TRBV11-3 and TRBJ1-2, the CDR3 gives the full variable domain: EAGVVQSPRYKIIEKKQPVAFWCNPISGHNTLYWYLQNLGQGPELLIRYENEEAVDDSQLPKDRFSAERLKGVDSTLKIQPAELGDSAVYLCASSLGLYGYTFGSGTRLTVV.

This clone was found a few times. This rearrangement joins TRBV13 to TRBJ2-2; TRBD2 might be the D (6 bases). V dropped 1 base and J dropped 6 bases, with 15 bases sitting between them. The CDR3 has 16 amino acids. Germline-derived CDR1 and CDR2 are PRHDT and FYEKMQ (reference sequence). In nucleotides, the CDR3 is TGTGCCAGCAGCTTAGCCTGGGGACTTTCCTCCGGGGAGCTGTTTTTT. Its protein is CASSLAWGLSSGELFF.

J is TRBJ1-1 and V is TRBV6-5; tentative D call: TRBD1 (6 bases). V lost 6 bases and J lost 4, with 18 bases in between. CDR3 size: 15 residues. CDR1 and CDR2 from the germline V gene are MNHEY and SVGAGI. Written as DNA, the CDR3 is TGTGCCAGCAGATCCCAGGCGGGGGCGGCCACTGAAGCTTTCTTT. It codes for CASRSQAGAATEAFF.

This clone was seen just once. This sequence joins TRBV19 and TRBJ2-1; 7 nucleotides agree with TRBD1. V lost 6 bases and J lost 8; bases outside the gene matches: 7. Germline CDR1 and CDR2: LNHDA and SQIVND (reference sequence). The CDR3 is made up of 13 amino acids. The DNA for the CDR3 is TGTGCCAGTAGGCCGACAGGGATCGATGAGCAGTTCTTC. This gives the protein CASRPTGIDEQFF.

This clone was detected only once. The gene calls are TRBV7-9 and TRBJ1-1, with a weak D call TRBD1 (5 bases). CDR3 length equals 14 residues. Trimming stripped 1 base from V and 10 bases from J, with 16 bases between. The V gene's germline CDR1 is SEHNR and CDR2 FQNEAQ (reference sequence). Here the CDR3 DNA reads TGTGCCAGCAGCTTAGATTTGCGTCATCAGGGAGCTTTCTTT. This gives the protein CASSLDLRHQGAFF.

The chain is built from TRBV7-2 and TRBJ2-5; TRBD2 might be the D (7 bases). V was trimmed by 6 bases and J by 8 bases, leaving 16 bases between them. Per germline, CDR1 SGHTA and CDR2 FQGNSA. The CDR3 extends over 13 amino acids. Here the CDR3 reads CASSGGAGDTQYF. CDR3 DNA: TGTGCCAGCAGTGGGGGGGCCGGAGACACCCAGTACTTC.

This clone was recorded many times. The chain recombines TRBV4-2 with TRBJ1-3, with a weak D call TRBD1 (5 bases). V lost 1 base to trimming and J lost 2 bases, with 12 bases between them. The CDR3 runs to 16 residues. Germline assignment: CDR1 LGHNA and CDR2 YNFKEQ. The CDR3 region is CASSQAASGTGNTIYF. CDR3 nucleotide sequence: TGTGCCAGCAGCCAAGCGGCCTCAGGGACTGGAAACACCATATATTTT.

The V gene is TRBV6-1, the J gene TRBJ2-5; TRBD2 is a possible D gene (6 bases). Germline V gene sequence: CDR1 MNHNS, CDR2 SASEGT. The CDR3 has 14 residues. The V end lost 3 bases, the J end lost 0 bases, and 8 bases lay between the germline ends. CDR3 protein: CASSEAGYQETQYF. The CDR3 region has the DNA TGTGCCAGCAGTGAGGCGGGGTACCAAGAGACCCAGTACTTC.

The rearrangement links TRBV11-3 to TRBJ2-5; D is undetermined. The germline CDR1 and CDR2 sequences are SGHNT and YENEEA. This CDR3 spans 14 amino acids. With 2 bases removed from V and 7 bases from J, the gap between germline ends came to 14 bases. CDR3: CASSLQALSGTQYF. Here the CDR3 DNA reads TGTGCCAGCAGCTTACAGGCGCTCTCAGGGACCCAGTACTTC.

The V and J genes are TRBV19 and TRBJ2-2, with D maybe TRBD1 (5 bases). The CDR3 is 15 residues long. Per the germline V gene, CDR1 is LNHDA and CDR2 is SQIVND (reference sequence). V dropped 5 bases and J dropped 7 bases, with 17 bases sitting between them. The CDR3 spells CASSPLAGLVGELFF. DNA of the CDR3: TGTGCCAGTAGTCCGCTGGCAGGGTTGGTCGGGGAGCTGTTTTTT.

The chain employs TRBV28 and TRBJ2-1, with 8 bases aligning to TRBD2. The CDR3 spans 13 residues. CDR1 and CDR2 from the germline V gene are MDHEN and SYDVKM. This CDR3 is CAITGGHYNEQFF. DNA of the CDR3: TGTGCTATCACGGGGGGGCACTACAATGAGCAGTTCTTC.

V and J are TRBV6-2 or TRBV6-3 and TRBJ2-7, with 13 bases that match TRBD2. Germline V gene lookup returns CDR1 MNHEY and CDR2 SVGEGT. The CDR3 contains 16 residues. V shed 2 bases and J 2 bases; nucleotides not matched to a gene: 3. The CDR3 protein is CASSYPTSGRAYEQYF. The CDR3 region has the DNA TGTGCCAGCAGTTACCCCACTAGCGGGAGGGCCTACGAGCAGTACTTC.

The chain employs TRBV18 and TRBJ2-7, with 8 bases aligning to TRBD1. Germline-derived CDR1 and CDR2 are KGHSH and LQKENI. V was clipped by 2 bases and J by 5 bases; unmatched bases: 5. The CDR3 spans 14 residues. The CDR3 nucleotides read TGTGCCAGCTCACCAAAGGACAGGGACCACGAGCAGTACTTC. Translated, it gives CASSPKDRDHEQYF. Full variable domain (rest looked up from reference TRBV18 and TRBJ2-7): NAGVMQNPRHLVRRRGQEARLRCSPMKGHSHVYWYRQLPEEGLKFMVYLQKENIIDESGMPKERFSAEFPKEGPSILRIQQVVRGDSAAYFCASSPKDRDHEQYFGPGTRLTVT.

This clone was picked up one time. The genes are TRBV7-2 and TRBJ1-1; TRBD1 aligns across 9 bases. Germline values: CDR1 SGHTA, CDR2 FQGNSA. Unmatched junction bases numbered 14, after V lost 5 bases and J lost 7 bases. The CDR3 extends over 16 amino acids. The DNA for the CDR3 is TGTGCCAGCAGCCAAACCCGGGACAGGGCGACGGGTGAAGCTTTCTTT. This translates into CASSQTRDRATGEAFF.

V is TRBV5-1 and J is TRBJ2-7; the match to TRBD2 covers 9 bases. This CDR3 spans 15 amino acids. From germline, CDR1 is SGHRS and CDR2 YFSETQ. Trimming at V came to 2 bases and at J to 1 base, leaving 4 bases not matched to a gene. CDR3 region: CASSLVAGDSYEQYF. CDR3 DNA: TGCGCCAGCAGCTTAGTAGCGGGGGATTCCTACGAGCAGTACTTC.

The CDR3 spells CASSYLDRVGYGYTF. CDR3 nucleotides: TGTGCCAGTAGTTATTTGGACAGGGTCGGCTATGGCTACACCTTC. This chain links TRBV19 with TRBJ1-2; TRBD1 aligns across 8 bases. This CDR3 contains 15 residues. The germline V gene encodes CDR1 LNHDA and CDR2 SQIVND (reference sequence). V shed 5 bases, J shed 4 bases, and the junction held 9 bases outside the gene matches.

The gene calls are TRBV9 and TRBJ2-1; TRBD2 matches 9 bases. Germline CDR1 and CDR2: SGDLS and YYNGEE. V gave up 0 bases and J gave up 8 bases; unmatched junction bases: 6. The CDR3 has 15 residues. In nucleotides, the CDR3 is TGTGCCAGCAGCGTAGCCCGCGGGGGGGCCTATGAGCAGTTCTTC. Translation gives CASSVARGGAYEQFF.

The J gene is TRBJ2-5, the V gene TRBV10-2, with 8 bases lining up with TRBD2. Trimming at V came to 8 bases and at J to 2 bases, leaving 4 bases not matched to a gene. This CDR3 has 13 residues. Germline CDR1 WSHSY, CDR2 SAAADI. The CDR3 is CASQLAGQETQYF. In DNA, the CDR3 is TGCGCCAGCCAGCTAGCGGGTCAAGAGACCCAGTACTTC.

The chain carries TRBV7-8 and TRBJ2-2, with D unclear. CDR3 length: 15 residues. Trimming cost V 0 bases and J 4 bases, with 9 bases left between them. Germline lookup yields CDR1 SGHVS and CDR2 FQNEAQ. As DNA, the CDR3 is TGTGCCAGCAGCTTAGCTGTGGCCTCCACCGGGGAGCTGTTTTTT. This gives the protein CASSLAVASTGELFF.